These T cell receptor beta chains were read from a single sample in a study of T cell responses to AZD1222 COVID-19 vaccine. Sequenced by immunoSEQ multiplex PCR; TCRdb stores in-frame clones only, minus some. The data contain about 140,000 clones, around 89% of them singletons. Sequencing was performed on peripheral blood, taken on day 0 of AZD1222 vaccination. The receptor source for this set is an adult in good health. CDR3s include the opening cysteine and the closing phenylalanine or tryptophan. A D gene is named only where the DNA matches it firmly. Some rows mark clone size as missing; the rest say once, few, many or name a class of expanded clone.

V gene,clone size,J gene,D gene,CDR3 protein,CDR3 DNA
TRBV7-3,.,TRBJ2-3,.,CASSSSSRVFDTQYF,TGTGCCAGCAGCTCCTCCTCGCGGGTGTTCGATACGCAGTATTTT
TRBV7-7,.,TRBJ2-2,.,CASSLGQGTGELFF,TGTGCTAGCAGCTTGGGGCAGGGTACCGGGGAGCTGTTTTTT
TRBV18,.,TRBJ2-1,.,CASSPSTGSNEQFF,TGTGCCAGCTCACCATCGACTGGGTCCAATGAGCAGTTCTTC
TRBV7-9,.,TRBJ2-1,TRBD2,CASSSPGGAVDEQFF,TGTGCCAGCAGCTCCCCGGGAGGGGCAGTAGATGAGCAGTTCTTC
TRBV28,.,TRBJ2-3,.,CASSWDGLTSSTDTQYF,TGTGCCAGCAGTTGGGACGGACTGACGTCTAGCACAGATACGCAGTATTTT
TRBV6-2/TRBV6-3,once,TRBJ2-1,TRBD1,CASSYPDRGGYYNEQFF,TGTGCCAGCAGTTACCCGGACAGGGGGGGATACTACAATGAGCAGTTCTTC
TRBV28,.,TRBJ1-6,TRBD1,CASRRRDSYNSPLHF,TGTGCCAGCAGACGCCGGGACAGTTATAATTCACCCCTCCACTTT
TRBV2,.,TRBJ1-6,TRBD1,CASTQGGRSSPLHF,TGTGCCAGCACCCAGGGGGGACGGAGTTCACCCCTCCACTTT
TRBV6-5,.,TRBJ1-1,.,CASTPDVIGTEAFF,TGTGCCAGCACCCCGGACGTGATCGGGACTGAAGCTTTCTTT
TRBV19,.,TRBJ1-2,.,CASSILAGGSGYTF,TGTGCCAGTAGTATCCTCGCGGGGGGGTCTGGCTACACCTTC
TRBV2,.,TRBJ2-1,.,CASSSQGHEQFF,TGTGCCAGCAGTTCACAGGGACATGAGCAGTTCTTC
TRBV11-2,.,TRBJ1-2,.,CASSLDTSGFYGYTF,TGTGCCAGCAGCTTAGATACTTCAGGTTTCTATGGCTACACCTTC
TRBV2,.,TRBJ1-2,.,CASSRGQGEGYTF,TGTGCCAGCAGTAGAGGGCAGGGAGAGGGCTACACCTTC
TRBV10-1,once,TRBJ2-1,.,CASSPLIPGLRGEQFF,TGCGCCAGCAGCCCGCTCATTCCGGGACTGAGGGGTGAGCAGTTCTTC
TRBV2,.,TRBJ2-7,TRBD1,CASSELGQGVTYEQYF,TGTGCCAGCAGTGAATTGGGACAGGGTGTCACCTACGAGCAGTACTTC
TRBV2,.,TRBJ1-2,TRBD1,CASSESADRERLGYTF,TGTGCCAGCAGTGAGTCCGCGGACAGGGAACGGCTTGGCTACACCTTC
TRBV6-6,.,TRBJ2-7,.,CASEAGQRYF,TGTGCCAGCGAGGCGGGGCAGCGGTACTTC
TRBV7-2,.,TRBJ2-2,TRBD2,CASSLGGRANTGELFF,TGTGCCAGCAGCTTGGGCGGGAGAGCGAACACCGGGGAGCTGTTTTTT
TRBV4-2,.,TRBJ2-3,.,CASSQELGRGRAPDTQYF,TGTGCCAGCAGCCAAGAGTTGGGGCGGGGTCGGGCACCAGATACGCAGTATTTT
TRBV15,.,TRBJ1-4,.,CATSRPGRSNEKLFF,TGTGCCACCAGCAGACCGGGACGGAGTAATGAAAAACTGTTTTTT
TRBV4-1,once,TRBJ2-7,TRBD1,CASSQERTGSYEQYF,TGCGCCAGCAGCCAAGAGAGGACAGGCTCCTACGAGCAGTACTTC
TRBV12-3/TRBV12-4,.,TRBJ1-2,.,CASTLRGGGYTF,TGTGCCAGCACTCTTCGGGGAGGAGGCTACACCTTC
TRBV12-1,.,TRBJ1-6,.,CASTTQGWRSPLHF,TGTGCCAGCACGACACAGGGCTGGAGATCACCCCTCCACTTT
TRBV10-1,.,TRBJ2-1,.,CASSEQTIYNEQFF,TGCGCCAGCAGTGAGCAGACGATCTACAATGAGCAGTTCTTC